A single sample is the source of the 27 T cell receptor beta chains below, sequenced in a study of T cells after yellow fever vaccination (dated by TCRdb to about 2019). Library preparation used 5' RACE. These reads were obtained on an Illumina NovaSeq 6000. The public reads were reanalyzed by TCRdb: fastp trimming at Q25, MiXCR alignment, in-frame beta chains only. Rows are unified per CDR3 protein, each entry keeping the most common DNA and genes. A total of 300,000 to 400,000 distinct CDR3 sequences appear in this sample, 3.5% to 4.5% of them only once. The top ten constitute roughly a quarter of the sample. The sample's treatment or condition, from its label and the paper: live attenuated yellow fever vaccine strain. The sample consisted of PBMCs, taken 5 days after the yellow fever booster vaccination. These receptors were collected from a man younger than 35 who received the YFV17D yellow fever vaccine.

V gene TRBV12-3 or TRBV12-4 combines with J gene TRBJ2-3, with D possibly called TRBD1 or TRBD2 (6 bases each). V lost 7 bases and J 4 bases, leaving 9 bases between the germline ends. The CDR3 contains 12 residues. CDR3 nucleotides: TGTGCCAGCATGGGGGGCCCAGATACGCAGTATTTT. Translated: CASMGGPDTQYF.

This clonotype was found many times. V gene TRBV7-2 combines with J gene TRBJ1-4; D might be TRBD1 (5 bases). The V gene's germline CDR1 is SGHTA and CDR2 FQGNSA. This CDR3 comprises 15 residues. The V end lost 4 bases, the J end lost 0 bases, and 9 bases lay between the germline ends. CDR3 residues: CASSSTAATNEKLFF. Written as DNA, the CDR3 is TGTGCCAGCAGCTCGACAGCTGCAACTAATGAAAAACTGTTTTTT. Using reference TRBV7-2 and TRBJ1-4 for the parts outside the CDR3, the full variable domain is GAGVSQSPSNKVTEKGKDVELRCDPISGHTALYWYRQSLGQGLEFLIYFQGNSAPDKSGLPSDRFSAERTGGSVSTLTIQRTQQEDSAVYLCASSSTAATNEKLFFGSGTQLSVL.

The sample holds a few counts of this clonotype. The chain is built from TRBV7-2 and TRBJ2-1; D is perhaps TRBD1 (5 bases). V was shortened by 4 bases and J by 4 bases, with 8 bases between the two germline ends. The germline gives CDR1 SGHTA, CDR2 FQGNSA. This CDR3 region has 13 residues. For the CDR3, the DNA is TGTGCCAGCAGCTGGACAAAATACAATGAGCAGTTCTTC. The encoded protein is CASSWTKYNEQFF.

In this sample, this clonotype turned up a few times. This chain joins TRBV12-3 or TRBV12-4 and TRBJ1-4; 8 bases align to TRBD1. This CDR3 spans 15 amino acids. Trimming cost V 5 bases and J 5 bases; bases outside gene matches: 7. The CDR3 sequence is CASSREQGGNEKLFF. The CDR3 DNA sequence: TGTGCCAGCAGTCGGGAACAGGGGGGAAATGAAAAACTGTTTTTT.

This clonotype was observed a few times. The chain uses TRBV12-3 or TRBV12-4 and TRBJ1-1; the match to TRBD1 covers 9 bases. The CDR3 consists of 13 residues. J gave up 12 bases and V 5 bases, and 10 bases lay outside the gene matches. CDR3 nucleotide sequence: TGTGCCAGCAGTGGGGGGGACAGGGCTAGTACTTTCTTT. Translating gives CASSGGDRASTFF.

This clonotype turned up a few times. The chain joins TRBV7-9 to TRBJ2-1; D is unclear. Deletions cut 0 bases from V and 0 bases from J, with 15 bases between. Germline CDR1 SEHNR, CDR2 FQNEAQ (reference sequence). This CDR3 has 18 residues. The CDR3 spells CASSLAPLGGTSYNEQFF. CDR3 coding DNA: TGTGCCAGCAGCTTAGCGCCTCTCGGCGGAACCTCCTACAATGAGCAGTTCTTC.

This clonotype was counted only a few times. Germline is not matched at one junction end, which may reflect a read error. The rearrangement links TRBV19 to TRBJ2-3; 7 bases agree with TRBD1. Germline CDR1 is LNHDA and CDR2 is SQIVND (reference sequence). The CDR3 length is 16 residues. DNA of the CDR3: TGTGCCAGTAATATACAGGGGCTCGGGGGCACAGATACGCAGTATTTT. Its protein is CASNIQGLGGTDTQYF.

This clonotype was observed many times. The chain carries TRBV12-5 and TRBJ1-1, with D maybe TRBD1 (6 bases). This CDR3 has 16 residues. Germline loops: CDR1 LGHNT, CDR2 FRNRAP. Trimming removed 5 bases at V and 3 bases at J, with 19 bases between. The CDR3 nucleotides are TGTGCTAGTGGTATCCACCTACAGGGATGGGACACTGAAGCTTTCTTT. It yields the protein CASGIHLQGWDTEAFF. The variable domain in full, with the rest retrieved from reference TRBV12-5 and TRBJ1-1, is DARVTQTPRHKVTEMGQEVTMRCQPILGHNTVFWYRQTMMQGLELLAYFRNRAPLDDSGMPKDRFSAEMPDATLATLKIQPSEPRDSAVYFCASGIHLQGWDTEAFFGQGTRLTVV.

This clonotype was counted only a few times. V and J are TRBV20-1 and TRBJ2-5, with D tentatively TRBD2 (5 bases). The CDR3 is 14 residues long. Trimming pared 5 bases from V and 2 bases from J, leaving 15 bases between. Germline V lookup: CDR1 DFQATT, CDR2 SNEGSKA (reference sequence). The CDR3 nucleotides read TGCAGTGCTCCTAAAAACGGGATACAAGAGACCCAGTACTTC. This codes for CSAPKNGIQETQYF.

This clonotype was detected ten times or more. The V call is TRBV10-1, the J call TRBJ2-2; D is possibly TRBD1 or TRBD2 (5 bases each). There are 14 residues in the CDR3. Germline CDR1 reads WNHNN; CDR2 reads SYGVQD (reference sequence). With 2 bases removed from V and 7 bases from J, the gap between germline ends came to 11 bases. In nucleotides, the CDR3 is TGCGCCAGCAGTGAGGTTGAGGGGTACGGGGAGCTGTTTTTT. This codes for CASSEVEGYGELFF.

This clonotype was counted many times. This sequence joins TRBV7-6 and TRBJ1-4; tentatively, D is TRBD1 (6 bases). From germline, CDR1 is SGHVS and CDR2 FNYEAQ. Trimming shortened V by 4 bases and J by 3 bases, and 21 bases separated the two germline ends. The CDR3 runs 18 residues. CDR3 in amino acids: CASSWLAGGQVANEKLFF. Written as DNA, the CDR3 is TGTGCCAGCAGCTGGTTGGCGGGGGGCCAGGTCGCTAATGAAAAACTGTTTTTT.

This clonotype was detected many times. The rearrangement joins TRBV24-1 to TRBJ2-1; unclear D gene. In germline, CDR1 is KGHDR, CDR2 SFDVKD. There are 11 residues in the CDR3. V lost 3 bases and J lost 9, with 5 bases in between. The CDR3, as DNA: TGTGCCACCAGTGATCTGGGTGAGCAGTTCTTC. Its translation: CATSDLGEQFF.

The CDR3 bases are TGTGCCAGCAGACCAGCTATGGAGCGGGGTAAGAACAATGAGCAGTTCTTC. Residues: CASRPAMERGKNNEQFF. The V call is TRBV7-9, the J call TRBJ2-1; 7 bases fit TRBD2. CDR3 length: 17 residues. With V trimmed by 6 bases and J by 5 bases, 16 bases remained unmatched. Germline V gene sequence: CDR1 SEHNR, CDR2 FQNEAQ (reference sequence).

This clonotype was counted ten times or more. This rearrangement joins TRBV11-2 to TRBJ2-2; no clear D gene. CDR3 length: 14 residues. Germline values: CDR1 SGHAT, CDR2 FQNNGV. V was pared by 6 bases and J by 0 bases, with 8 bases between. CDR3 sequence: CASRENANTGELFF. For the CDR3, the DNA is TGTGCCAGCAGGGAGAACGCGAACACCGGGGAGCTGTTTTTT.

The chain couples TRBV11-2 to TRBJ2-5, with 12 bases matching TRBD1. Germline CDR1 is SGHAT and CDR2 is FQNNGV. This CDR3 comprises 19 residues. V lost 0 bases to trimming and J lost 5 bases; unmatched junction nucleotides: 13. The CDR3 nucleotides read TGTGCCAGCAGCTTAGATGTATGGGGACCGGGACAGGGGGCTGAGACCCAGTACTTC. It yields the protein CASSLDVWGPGQGAETQYF.

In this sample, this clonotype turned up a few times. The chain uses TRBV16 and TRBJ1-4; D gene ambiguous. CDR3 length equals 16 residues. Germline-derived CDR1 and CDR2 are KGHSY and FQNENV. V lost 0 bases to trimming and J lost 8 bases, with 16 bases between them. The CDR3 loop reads CASSQSELRGGEKLFF. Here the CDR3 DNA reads TGTGCCAGCAGCCAATCGGAATTACGGGGAGGGGAAAAACTGTTTTTT.

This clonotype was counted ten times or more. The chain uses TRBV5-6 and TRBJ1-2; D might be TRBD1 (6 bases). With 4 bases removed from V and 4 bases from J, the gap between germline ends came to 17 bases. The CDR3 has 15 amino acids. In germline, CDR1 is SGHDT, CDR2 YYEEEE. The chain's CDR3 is CASSLIGGGGYGYTF. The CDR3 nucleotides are TGTGCCAGCAGCCTCATTGGCGGGGGCGGCTATGGCTACACCTTC.

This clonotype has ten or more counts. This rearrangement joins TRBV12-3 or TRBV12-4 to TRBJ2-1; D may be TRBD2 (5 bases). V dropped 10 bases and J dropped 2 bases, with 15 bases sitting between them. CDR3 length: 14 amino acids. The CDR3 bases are TGTGCCACCTTACGAAACGGGGCCTACAATGAGCAGTTCTTC. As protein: CATLRNGAYNEQFF.

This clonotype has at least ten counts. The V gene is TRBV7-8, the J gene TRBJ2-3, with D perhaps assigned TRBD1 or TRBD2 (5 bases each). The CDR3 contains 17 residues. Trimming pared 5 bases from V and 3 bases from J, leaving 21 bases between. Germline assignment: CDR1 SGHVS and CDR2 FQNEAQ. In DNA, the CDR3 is TGTGCCAGCAGCCCAGGGACCTCAATCCTCGGGACAGATACGCAGTATTTT. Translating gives CASSPGTSILGTDTQYF.

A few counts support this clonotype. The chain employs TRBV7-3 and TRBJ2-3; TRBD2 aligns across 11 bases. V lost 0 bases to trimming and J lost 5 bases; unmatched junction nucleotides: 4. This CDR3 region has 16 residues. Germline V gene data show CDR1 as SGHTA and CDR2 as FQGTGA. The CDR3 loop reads CASSLTTSGAGDTQYF. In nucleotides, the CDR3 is TGTGCCAGCAGCTTAACGACTAGCGGGGCGGGAGATACGCAGTATTTT.

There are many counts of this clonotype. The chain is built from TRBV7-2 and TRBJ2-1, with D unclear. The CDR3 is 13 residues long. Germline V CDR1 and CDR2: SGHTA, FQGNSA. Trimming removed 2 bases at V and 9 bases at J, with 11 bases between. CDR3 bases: TGTGCCAGCAGCTTAACCCCCTCGGGTGAGCAGTTCTTC. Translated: CASSLTPSGEQFF.

The CDR3, as DNA: TGCAGTGCTAGAGGGGGCGCTGGGCAGTTCTTC. Translating gives CSARGGAGQFF. This chain joins TRBV20-1 and TRBJ2-1, with a tentative D call TRBD1 (5 bases). This CDR3 is built from 11 residues. V shed 1 base and J shed 12 bases, with 10 bases lying between them. Germline V CDR1 and CDR2: DFQATT, SNEGSKA (reference sequence).

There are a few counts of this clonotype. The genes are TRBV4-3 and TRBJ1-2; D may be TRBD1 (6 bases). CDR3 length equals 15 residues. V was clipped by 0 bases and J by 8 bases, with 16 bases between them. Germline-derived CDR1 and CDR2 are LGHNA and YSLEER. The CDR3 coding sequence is TGCGCCAGCAGCCAAGATAGGGGACACCTTCAGGGCTACACCTTC. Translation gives CASSQDRGHLQGYTF.

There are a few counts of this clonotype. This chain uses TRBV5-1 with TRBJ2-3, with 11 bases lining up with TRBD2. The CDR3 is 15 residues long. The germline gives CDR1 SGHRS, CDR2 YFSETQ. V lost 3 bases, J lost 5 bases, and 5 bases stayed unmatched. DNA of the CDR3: TGCGCCAGCAGCTCGGATAGCGGGGGGGGAGATACGCAGTATTTT. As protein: CASSSDSGGGDTQYF. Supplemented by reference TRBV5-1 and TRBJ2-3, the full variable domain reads KAGVTQTPRYLIKTRGQQVTLSCSPISGHRSVSWYQQTPGQGLQFLFEYFSETQRNKGNFPGRFSGRQFSNSRSEMNVSTLELGDSALYLCASSSDSGGGDTQYFGPGTRLTVL.

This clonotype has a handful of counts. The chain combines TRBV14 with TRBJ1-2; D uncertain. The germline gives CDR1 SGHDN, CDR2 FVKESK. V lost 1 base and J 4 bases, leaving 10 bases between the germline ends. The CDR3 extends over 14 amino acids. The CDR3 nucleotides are TGTGCCAGCAGCCAAGGATTTCGGGGCTATGGCTACACCTTC. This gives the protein CASSQGFRGYGYTF.

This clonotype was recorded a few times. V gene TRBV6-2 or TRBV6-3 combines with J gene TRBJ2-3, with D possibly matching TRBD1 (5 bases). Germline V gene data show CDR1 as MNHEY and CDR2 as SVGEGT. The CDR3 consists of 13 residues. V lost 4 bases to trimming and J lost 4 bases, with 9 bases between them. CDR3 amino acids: CASSSKGSDTQYF. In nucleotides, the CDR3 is TGTGCCAGCAGTTCCAAGGGGTCAGATACGCAGTATTTT.

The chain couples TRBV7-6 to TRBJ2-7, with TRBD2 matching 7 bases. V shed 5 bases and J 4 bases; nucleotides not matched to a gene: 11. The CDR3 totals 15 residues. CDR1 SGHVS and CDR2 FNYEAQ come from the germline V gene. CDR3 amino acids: CASSPRSPAGYEQYF. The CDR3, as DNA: TGTGCCAGCAGCCCAAGGTCCCCAGCGGGATACGAGCAGTACTTC.